The sequence of this T cell receptor beta chain was determined in a study of T cells in localized non-small cell lung cancer. The V gene lost 0 bases and the J gene lost 8 bases, with 7 bases spanning the gap. The CDR3 length is 11 residues. Germline V gives CDR1 GTSNPN, CDR2 SVGIG (reference sequence). Repertoires were generated with immunoSEQ multiplex PCR, while TCRdb's copy carries only in-frame clones and drops some. The data hold about 59,000 clones, with 91% observed a single time. Whole-study results and caveats: Longer overall survival was linked to higher blood T cell density. Tumor showed lower T cell clonality than uninvolved adjacent lung, where it was highest. Adjacent lung tissue had a median about 52 of the top 100 clones found in the tumor. Analysis by sequencing included only one tumor region, so heterogeneity remains possible.

Notes on this clone: Its antigen is undetermined.

The receptor's source is a man aged 40-75 years with stage I lung adenocarcinoma. The sample in question was peripheral blood, obtained before any cancer treatment. The chain combines TRBV30 with TRBJ1-2; unclear D gene. The CDR3 reads CAWSVSSGYTF. CDR3 nucleotide sequence: TGTGCCTGGAGTGTATCGTCGGGCTACACCTTC.